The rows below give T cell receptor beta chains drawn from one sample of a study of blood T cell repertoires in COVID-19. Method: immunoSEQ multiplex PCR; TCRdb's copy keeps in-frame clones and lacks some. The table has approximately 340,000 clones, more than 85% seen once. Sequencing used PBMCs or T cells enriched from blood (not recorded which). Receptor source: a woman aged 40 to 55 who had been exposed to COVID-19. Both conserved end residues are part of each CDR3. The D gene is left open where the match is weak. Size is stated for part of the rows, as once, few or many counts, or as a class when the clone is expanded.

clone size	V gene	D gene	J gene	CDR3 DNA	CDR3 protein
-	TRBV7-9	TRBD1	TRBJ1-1	TGTGCCAGCAGCTCTAATTCCCGGGACAGGGGAATGGCTTTCTTT	CASSSNSRDRGMAFF
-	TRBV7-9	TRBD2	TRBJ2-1	TGTGCCAGCAGCTTTGGAGCGGGGAATGAGCAGTTCTTC	CASSFGAGNEQFF
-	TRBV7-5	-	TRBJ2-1	TGTGTCAGAAGCTTAGCGAGGACAGGGCGGTACATAGGGTACAATGAGCAGTTCTTC	CVRSLARTGRYIGYNEQFF
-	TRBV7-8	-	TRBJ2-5	TGTGCCAGCAGCTTTTCGCAAGAGACCCAGTACTTC	CASSFSQETQYF
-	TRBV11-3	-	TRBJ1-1	TGTGCCAGCAGCCCGGGGTTAAGGTTCGGGAAAACTGAAGCTTTCTTT	CASSPGLRFGKTEAFF
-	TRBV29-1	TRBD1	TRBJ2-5	TGCAGCGTTGTCCTTCCCGGACAGGGTGGGGTAGAGACCCAGTACTTC	CSVVLPGQGGVETQYF
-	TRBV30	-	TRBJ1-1	TGTGCCTGGAGTGGTATGGCCATCCCCCCTGTTTTGAACACTGAAGCTTTCTTT	CAWSGMAIPPVLNTEAFF
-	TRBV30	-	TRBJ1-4	TGTGCCTGGAGTGTACTAACTCCTAGCAACGAAAAACTGTTTTTT	CAWSVLTPSNEKLFF
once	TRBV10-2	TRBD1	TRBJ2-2	TGCGCCAGCAGACAGGGGGCGGCGAACACCGGGGAGCTGTTTTTT	CASRQGAANTGELFF
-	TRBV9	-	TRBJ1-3	TGTGCCAGCAGCGCGAGCCTAAACTCTGGAAACACCATATATTTT	CASSASLNSGNTIYF
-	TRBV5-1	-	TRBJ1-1	TGCGCCAGCAGCTTGGAGGGGATTTTGAACACTGAAGCTTTCTTT	CASSLEGILNTEAFF
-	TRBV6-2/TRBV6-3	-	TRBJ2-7	TGTGCCAGCAGTAACCGGGAAGGAGAGCAGTACTTC	CASSNREGEQYF
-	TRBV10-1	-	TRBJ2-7	TGCGCCAGCAGTGAGTCAGCGAAACCCTACGAGCAGTACTTC	CASSESAKPYEQYF
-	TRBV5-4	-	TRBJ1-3	TGTGCCAGCAGCTTGCGGGGTTACTCTGGAAACACCATATATTTT	CASSLRGYSGNTIYF
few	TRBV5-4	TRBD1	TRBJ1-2	TGTGCCAGCAGCAAGGGACAGGAGAGTTATGGCTACACCTTC	CASSKGQESYGYTF
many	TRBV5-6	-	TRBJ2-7	TGTGCCAGCAGCTGGAGGAGCCGATCCTACGAGCAGTACTTC	CASSWRSRSYEQYF
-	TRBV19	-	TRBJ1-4	TGTGCCAGTAGTATAAACAGCCTCGGCAGACTAAAGTTCGGAAAACTGTTTTTT	CASSINSLGRLKFGKLFF
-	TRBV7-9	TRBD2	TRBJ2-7	TGTGCCAGCAGCCAGACTAGCGGGAGGGCCGTTGAGCAGTACTTC	CASSQTSGRAVEQYF
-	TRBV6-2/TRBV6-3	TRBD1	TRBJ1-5	TGTGCCAGCAGTTCTGGGACAGGCGGAAGCAATCAGCCCCAGCATTTT	CASSSGTGGSNQPQHF
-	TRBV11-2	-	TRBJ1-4	TGTGCCAGCAGCTCCTGGGCCTCTGAAAAACTGTTTTTT	CASSSWASEKLFF
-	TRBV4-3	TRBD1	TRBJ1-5	TGCGCCAGCAGCCAAGCTTGGGGACAGGGTACCGGGAATAGCAATCAGCCCCAGCATTTT	CASSQAWGQGTGNSNQPQHF
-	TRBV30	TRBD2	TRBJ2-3	TGTGCCTGGAGTGTACAGAGGACTAGCGGGGGGTACACAGATACGCAGTATTTT	CAWSVQRTSGGYTDTQYF
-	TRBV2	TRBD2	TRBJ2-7	TGTGCCAGCACCGGGCGGGGGGCGCATCACGAGCAGTACTTC	CASTGRGAHHEQYF
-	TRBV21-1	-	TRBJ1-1	TGTGCCAGCAGCCCACAGGGAGACACTGAAGCTTTCTTT	CASSPQGDTEAFF
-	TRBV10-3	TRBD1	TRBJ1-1	TGTGCCATCAGTCCCGGGACAGGGCCAAACACTGAAGCTTTCTTT	CAISPGTGPNTEAFF
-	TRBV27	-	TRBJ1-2	TGTGCCAGCAGTCTCCGACAGAACTATGGCTACACCTTC	CASSLRQNYGYTF
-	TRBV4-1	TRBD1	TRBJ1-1	TGCGCCAGCAGCCAACCCTTGGCGGGACAGGGGGCGCGAGGCACTGAAGCTTTCTTT	CASSQPLAGQGARGTEAFF
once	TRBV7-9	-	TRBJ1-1	TGTGCCACTCGGGGGAGGGTCGAGAACACTGAAGCTTTCTTT	CATRGRVENTEAFF
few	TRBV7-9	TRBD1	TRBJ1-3	TGTGCCAGCAGCAGCCGACAGGGGGGAAACACCATATATTTT	CASSSRQGGNTIYF
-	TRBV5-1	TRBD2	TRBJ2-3	TGCGCCAGCAGCTCCCAATCGACTAGCGGGGGACGAGATACGCAGTATTTT	CASSSQSTSGGRDTQYF
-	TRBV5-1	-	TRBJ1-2	TGCGCCAGCAGCTTCTCCGAGGATGGCTACACCTTC	CASSFSEDGYTF
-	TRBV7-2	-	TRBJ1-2	TGTGCCAGCAGTCTGCGATCAGGGGCTGGATATGGCTACACCTTC	CASSLRSGAGYGYTF
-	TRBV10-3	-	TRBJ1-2	TGTGCCATCAGTGACTATCGCTATGGCTACACCTTC	CAISDYRYGYTF
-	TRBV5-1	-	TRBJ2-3	TGCGCCAGCAGCTTGGAGGTCGGAGACGATACGCAGTATTTT	CASSLEVGDDTQYF
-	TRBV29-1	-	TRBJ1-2	TGCAGCGTTGAATTCGGTTTACTGAACTATGGCTACACCTTC	CSVEFGLLNYGYTF
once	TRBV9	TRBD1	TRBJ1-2	TGTGCCAGCAGCGTAGGGACAGGTGGATATGGCTACACCTTC	CASSVGTGGYGYTF
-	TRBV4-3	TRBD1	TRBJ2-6	TGCGCCAGCAGCCAAGATTTAGGACAGGGTTCAGCTGGGGCCAACGTCCTGACTTTC	CASSQDLGQGSAGANVLTF
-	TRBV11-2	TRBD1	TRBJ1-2	TGTGCCAGCAGCTTAGCCCCAGGGGGCAACTATGGCTACACCTTC	CASSLAPGGNYGYTF
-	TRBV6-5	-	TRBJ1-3	TGTGCCAGCAGACAGGGCTATGGAAACACCATATATTTT	CASRQGYGNTIYF
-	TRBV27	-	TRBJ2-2	TGTGCCAGCCGCCTGCCGGGCGGGGTAAACACCGGGGAGCTGTTTTTT	CASRLPGGVNTGELFF
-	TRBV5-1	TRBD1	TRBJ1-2	TGCGCCAGCAGCTTGGGGGACAGAGCTAACTATGGCTACACCTTC	CASSLGDRANYGYTF
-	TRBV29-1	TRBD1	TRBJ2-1	TGCAGCGTTGAAGGCGTAGTCTCCGGACAGGGGGCTTATGAGCAGTTCTTC	CSVEGVVSGQGAYEQFF